These T cell receptor beta chains were read from a single sample in a study of T cell responses to AZD1222 COVID-19 vaccine. Measured with immunoSEQ multiplex PCR; TCRdb has only the in-frame clones, and not every one. The data show some 150,000 clones, roughly 92% seen once. Source: peripheral blood, taken on day 0 of AZD1222 vaccination. The receptors shown here come from an adult in good health. Each CDR3 is given with its conserved first and last residue. The D gene is left open where the match is weak. Not all rows give a size; the values are once, few, many and, for expanded clones, a class.

cdr3_nt	cdr3_aa	j_call	clone_size	d_call	cdr3_length	v_call
TGTGCCAGCAGTTACTCCGGGACGATAAGCAATGAGCAGTTCTTC	CASSYSGTISNEQFF	TRBJ2-1	NA	NA	15	TRBV6-6
TGTGCCAGCAGCAAGAACGGACAGGGTATGGATGGCTACACCTTC	CASSKNGQGMDGYTF	TRBJ1-2	NA	TRBD1	15	TRBV2
TGTGCCAGCAGCGTAGCACGGACCGACAATGAGCAGTTCTTC	CASSVARTDNEQFF	TRBJ2-1	NA	NA	14	TRBV9
TGTGCCAGCAGCGCCGGGGACAGGGAGAACACTGAAGCTTTCTTT	CASSAGDRENTEAFF	TRBJ1-1	NA	TRBD1	15	TRBV2
TGTGCCAGCAACGATAGCGGGGGGCTGTTGAATACGCAGTATTTT	CASNDSGGLLNTQYF	TRBJ2-3	NA	TRBD2	15	TRBV6-5
TGTGCCAGCAGTTTAGCGGGAGAGCAGTTCTTC	CASSLAGEQFF	TRBJ2-1	NA	NA	11	TRBV12-3/TRBV12-4
TGTGCCAGCAGCCAACGGACAGGGGGGGGCGAAAAACTGTTTTTT	CASSQRTGGGEKLFF	TRBJ1-4	few	TRBD1	15	TRBV7-8
TGTGCCAGCAGTGAAGTGGGTGGCTTAGCGGCGAGATCTTCCTACGAGCAGTACTTC	CASSEVGGLAARSSYEQYF	TRBJ2-7	few	NA	19	TRBV2
TGTGCCAGCAGCTCCTTCCAACTAGCGGCGAACACCGGGGAGCTGTTTTTT	CASSSFQLAANTGELFF	TRBJ2-2	NA	TRBD2	17	TRBV9
TGTGCTAGTGGTTTGGCCGGGGGTGGTGAGCAGTTCTTC	CASGLAGGGEQFF	TRBJ2-1	NA	NA	13	TRBV12-5
TGCGCCAGCAGCCCATTTGGGTTAGGACGGTTCTACGAGCAGTACTTC	CASSPFGLGRFYEQYF	TRBJ2-7	NA	NA	16	TRBV5-1
TGTGCCAGAAGCTTGGAGGCCAATCAGCCCCAGCATTTT	CARSLEANQPQHF	TRBJ1-5	NA	NA	13	TRBV5-3
TGCAGTGCTAGTGCTGTCAATCAGCCCCAGCATTTT	CSASAVNQPQHF	TRBJ1-5	NA	NA	12	TRBV20-1
TGCGCCAGCAGCGGTAGCCGCCGGGGTAATGAAAAACTGTTTTTT	CASSGSRRGNEKLFF	TRBJ1-4	NA	NA	15	TRBV4-1
TGTGCCAGCAGCTTAGCGCGCGGACACCTTGAGCCCCAGCATTTT	CASSLARGHLEPQHF	TRBJ1-5	NA	NA	15	TRBV7-8
TGTGCCAGTAGCCACCGGTCGGCCTACACTGAAGCTTTCTTT	CASSHRSAYTEAFF	TRBJ1-1	NA	NA	14	TRBV19
TGTGCCAGCTCACCACTGGGGACCGAAGAGACCCAGTACTTC	CASSPLGTEETQYF	TRBJ2-5	few	NA	14	TRBV18
TGTGCCAGCAGCTTGCAGGGAGAGGGCAATCAGCCCCAGCATTTT	CASSLQGEGNQPQHF	TRBJ1-5	NA	NA	15	TRBV5-6
TGTGCTAGCAGCTTACGGCAGGGGGGTGAAAAACTGTTTTTT	CASSLRQGGEKLFF	TRBJ1-4	NA	TRBD1	14	TRBV11-2
TGTGCCAGCAGCCCCTCCCACGCGAACACCGGGGAGCTGTTTTTT	CASSPSHANTGELFF	TRBJ2-2	NA	NA	15	TRBV7-6
TGTGCCAGTGGGAGGGCTGAAGCTTTCTTT	CASGRAEAFF	TRBJ1-1	once	NA	10	TRBV28
TGCGCCAGCAGCCAAGTAGACAGGGATAATTCACCCCTCCACTTT	CASSQVDRDNSPLHF	TRBJ1-6	NA	TRBD1	15	TRBV4-1
TGTGCTAGCAGCCCCCAGCAGGGACTAGCGGGAGAAATTCGCAATGAGCAGTTCTTC	CASSPQQGLAGEIRNEQFF	TRBJ2-1	NA	TRBD2	19	TRBV7-7
TGCGCCAGCAGCCCCCCCCCGGGGTGGAATTCGGGCTATGGCTACACCTTC	CASSPPPGWNSGYGYTF	TRBJ1-2	NA	NA	17	TRBV5-1
TGTGCCAGCAGCTTAGGACCAGCGGGAGTGAGCGAGACCCAGTACTTC	CASSLGPAGVSETQYF	TRBJ2-5	NA	TRBD2	16	TRBV7-9